The 7 T cell receptor beta chains below all came from one sample that was sequenced in a study of blood T cell repertoires in COVID-19. Sequencing used immunoSEQ multiplex PCR; TCRdb keeps in-frame clones, though not all of them. The table lists roughly 310,000 clones, roughly 90% of them singletons. The source material was peripheral blood. The receptors were gathered from a woman aged 25 to 39 with COVID-19, enrolled during active disease.

The table lists this clone with a count of one. The rearrangement links TRBV5-1 to TRBJ2-5; no clear D gene. Trimming left V 0 bases short and J 1 base short, with 7 bases between. Per the germline V gene, CDR1 is SGHRS and CDR2 is YFSETQ. The CDR3 spans 14 residues. DNA of the CDR3: TGCGCCAGCAGCTTGGATACGAGCCAAGAGACCCAGTACTTC. Translated: CASSLDTSQETQYF.

The V gene is TRBV30, the J gene TRBJ2-3; 8 nucleotides line up with TRBD2. In germline, CDR1 is GTSNPN, CDR2 SVGIG (reference sequence). The CDR3 sequence is 14 residues long. The J segment lost 3 bases and the V segment lost 5 bases, leaving 7 bases of the junction unmatched. CDR3 region: CAWSGTRETDTQYF. Written as DNA, the CDR3 is TGTGCCTGGTCCGGGACTAGAGAGACAGATACGCAGTATTTT.

The chain joins TRBV2 to TRBJ1-1; 8 positions agree with TRBD1. CDR1 is SNHLY, CDR2 FYNNEI, per germline. The trim removed 0 bases at V and 5 bases at J, leaving 2 bases unmatched. This CDR3 comprises 14 residues. CDR3 in amino acids: CASSEAQGVTEAFF. The CDR3 DNA reads as TGTGCCAGCAGTGAAGCACAGGGGGTAACTGAAGCTTTCTTT. Based on the CDR3 plus reference TRBV2 and TRBJ1-1, the full variable domain is EPEVTQTPSHQVTQMGQEVILRCVPISNHLYFYWYRQILGQKVEFLVSFYNNEISEKSEIFDDQFSVERPDGSNFTLKIRSTKLEDSAMYFCASSEAQGVTEAFFGQGTRLTVV.

The chain is built from TRBV2 and TRBJ2-1; 11 bases fit TRBD2. CDR1 is SNHLY and CDR2 is FYNNEI in the germline V gene. The CDR3 totals 15 residues. Trimming at V came to 5 bases and at J to 5 bases, leaving 5 bases not matched to a gene. Here the CDR3 DNA reads TGTGCCAGCAGTTCCGGGACTAGCGGAGACAATGAGCAGTTCTTC. Translation gives CASSSGTSGDNEQFF.

J is TRBJ1-6 and V is TRBV10-3, with a tentative D call TRBD1 (6 bases). V gave up 0 bases and J gave up 5 bases, with 14 bases separating them. The germline gives CDR1 ENHRY, CDR2 SYGVKD. The CDR3 loop spans 17 amino acids. The CDR3 is CAISESIPTGNNSPLHF. The CDR3, as DNA: TGTGCCATCAGTGAGTCAATACCAACAGGGAATAATTCACCCCTCCACTTT.

This clone appeared once. The J gene is TRBJ2-5, the V gene TRBV6-1, with no clear D. The V end lost 3 bases, the J end lost 1 base, and 6 bases lay between the germline ends. Per the germline V gene, CDR1 is MNHNS and CDR2 is SASEGT. This CDR3 comprises 13 residues. CDR3 in DNA: TGTGCCAGCAGTGAGGGCAGCCAAGAGACCCAGTACTTC. Protein: CASSEGSQETQYF.

This chain links TRBV14 with TRBJ1-2, with 9 bases fitting TRBD1. V dropped 4 bases and J dropped 7; count of bases not matched to a gene: 10. The CDR3 extends over 15 amino acids. The germline V gene encodes CDR1 SGHDN and CDR2 FVKESK. The CDR3 coding sequence is TGTGCCAGCAGCCCTATGTCCCGGGACAGGGTTGGCTACACCTTC. Amino acid sequence: CASSPMSRDRVGYTF.